Detailed here is one TCR beta chain. Its antigen remains unknown. Relative to the germline gene, one junction end is altered; a read error may explain this. The CDR3 spans 14 residues. Germline V CDR1 and CDR2: SEHNR, FQNEAQ (reference sequence). PCR primers comprised 60 Vbeta and 13 Jbeta primers. Libraries were prepared by immunoSEQ multiplex PCR; TCRdb keeps only in-frame clonotypes and omits some of them. The sample records about 190,000 clones, over 60% being singletons. The data were taken from a study of cytomegalovirus exposure and HLA in healthy donors. The overall study: Researchers previously reported finding roughly 120 million unique TCR beta sequences from approximately 200 million T cells. In an early release, HLA-typed donors contributed 75 million to 85 million unique TCR sequences. Notes on the study in general: Being productive about 87% or about 30% of the time was typical of most TCR beta V segments in an earlier analysis.

The J gene is TRBJ2-3, the V gene TRBV7-9; D is ambiguous. What was sequenced was PBMCs. The sequence was obtained from a middle-aged woman in good health and CMV-seronegative. The CDR3 nucleotides are TGTTCCAGCAGTTCCTCCGGTTCCACAGATACGCAGTATTTT. Translating it yields CSSSSSGSTDTQYF.